This T cell receptor (beta chain) originates from a study of OX40 agonist ivuxolimab in advanced cancers. Across the whole study: Patients were infused with ivuxolimab every 2 weeks at 0.01 to 10 mg/kg. Participants averaged approximately 65 years of age (range about 23 to 79) and were 82.7% male. Of the patients, three showed partial responses, one with hepatocellular carcinoma and two with cutaneous melanoma. Study findings and constraints: Expanded peripheral T cells had an undetermined antigen specificity.

A remark on this clone: No antigen is known for it.

V dropped 6 bases and J dropped 2 bases, with 11 bases sitting between them. The V gene's germline CDR1 is MDHEN and CDR2 SYDVKM. The CDR3 consists of 13 residues. Profiled with immunoSEQ multiplex PCR; TCRdb holds only in-frame clones, not every one. The sample comprises tens of thousands of clones, approximately 91% of which are singletons, and more than 5.5% rests with the top ten. The source was CD4+ or CD8+ T cells sorted from blood, collected in a trial of the OX40 agonist ivuxolimab. The chain employs TRBV28 and TRBJ2-7; D tentatively reads TRBD1 or TRBD2 (5 bases each). The sequence was collected from an adult with an advanced solid tumor such as melanoma, head and neck, liver or kidney cancer. CDR3 in DNA: TGTGCCAGCAGCCTTCCGGGGCCCTACGAGCAGTACTTC. This encodes CASSLPGPYEQYF.